These 8 T cell receptor beta chains originate from one sample sequenced in a study of blood T cells in healthy people across ages. Using a J-beta primer mix together with a sample-barcoded 5' primer, a second PCR was run for roughly 6 to 11 cycles. MiXCR, run by TCRdb on the 5' RACE reads, gives a single entry per CDR3 protein. The data show about 400,000 distinct CDR3 sequences, more than 45% seen once. The sample comprised blood. The receptors originated from a man in his fifties or sixties in good health.

The CDR3, as DNA: TGTGCCAGCAGCCAAACTAGCGGGAGGGGTCAAGAGACCCAGTACTTC. It encodes CASSQTSGRGQETQYF. The J gene is TRBJ2-5, the V gene TRBV28; 13 nucleotides align to TRBD2. This CDR3 is 16 amino acids long. The germline V gene has CDR1 MDHEN and CDR2 SYDVKM. The trim removed 6 bases at V and 2 bases at J, leaving 6 bases unmatched.

Only a few counts were recorded for this clonotype. The DNA of the CDR3 is TGCGCCAGCAGCTTGGTAGCGGAGACTATCTACGAGCAGTACTTC. This encodes CASSLVAETIYEQYF. The chain uses TRBV5-1 and TRBJ2-7, with a weak D call TRBD2 (6 bases). The germline V gene encodes CDR1 SGHRS and CDR2 YFSETQ. Trimming cost V 0 bases and J 3 bases, with 13 bases left between them. The CDR3 runs to 15 residues.

This clonotype was seen a handful of times. This may be a read error, as it is one base from a much larger clone. The J gene is TRBJ2-1, the V gene TRBV20-1; 7 bases line up with TRBD2. This CDR3 has 16 amino acids. Germline CDR1 and CDR2: DFQATT and SNEGSKA (reference sequence). Trimming removed 3 bases from V and 8 bases from J; junction bases left unmatched: 16. In DNA form, the CDR3 reads TGCAGTGCTAGGGCCCCCCAGGGCGGGAGTTTTTATGAGCAGTTCTTC. It is translated as CSARAPQGGSFYEQFF.

This clonotype was seen more than once but under ten times. This sequence joins TRBV4-3 and TRBJ2-1; D may correspond to TRBD1 or TRBD2 (5 bases each). The CDR3 is 13 residues long. The germline V gene has CDR1 LGHNA and CDR2 YSLEER. V lost 4 bases, J lost 9 bases, and 13 bases lay in between. CDR3 sequence (DNA): TGCGCCAGCAGCCCCCGAACGGGACGTGAGCAGTTCTTC. Protein product: CASSPRTGREQFF.

This clonotype has only a few counts. The J gene is TRBJ2-3, the V gene TRBV4-2, with TRBD2 identical over 14 bases. The junction had 5 bases not matched to a gene; V was cut back by 0 bases and J by 0 bases. The CDR3 is 19 amino acids. CDR1 LGHNA and CDR2 YNFKEQ come from the germline V gene. The CDR3 DNA reads TGTGCCAGCAGCCAAGAAAGGACTAGCGGGGGGCTCAGCACAGATACGCAGTATTTT. It encodes CASSQERTSGGLSTDTQYF.

This clonotype has more than one count but fewer than ten. J is TRBJ2-1 and V is TRBV20-1, with 9 bases identical to TRBD2. V lost 0 bases and J lost 2; bases outside the gene matches: 8. Germline V gene lookup returns CDR1 DFQATT and CDR2 SNEGSKA (reference sequence). This CDR3 region has 17 residues. CDR3 nucleotides: TGCAGTGCTAGAGATTGGAGCGGGGGGACTCCCTACAATGAGCAGTTCTTC. As protein: CSARDWSGGTPYNEQFF.

This clonotype was counted between two and nine times. The rearrangement uses TRBV27 and TRBJ2-1; 8 nucleotides line up with TRBD2. Per the germline V gene, CDR1 is MNHEY and CDR2 is SMNVEV (reference sequence). The CDR3 sequence is 15 residues long. Trimming cost V 2 bases and J 6 bases; bases outside gene matches: 6. The CDR3 DNA is TGTGCCAGCAGTTTAGGAACTAGCGGATTCAATGAGCAGTTCTTC. Protein: CASSLGTSGFNEQFF.

V and J are TRBV12-3 or TRBV12-4 and TRBJ1-2, with no clear D. The V end was cut by 6 bases, the J end by 9 bases, with 14 bases between. This CDR3 is built from 12 residues. CDR3 nucleotide sequence: TGTGCCAGCAGAGGGTTGGGTCGGAGCTACACCTTC. This codes for CASRGLGRSYTF.